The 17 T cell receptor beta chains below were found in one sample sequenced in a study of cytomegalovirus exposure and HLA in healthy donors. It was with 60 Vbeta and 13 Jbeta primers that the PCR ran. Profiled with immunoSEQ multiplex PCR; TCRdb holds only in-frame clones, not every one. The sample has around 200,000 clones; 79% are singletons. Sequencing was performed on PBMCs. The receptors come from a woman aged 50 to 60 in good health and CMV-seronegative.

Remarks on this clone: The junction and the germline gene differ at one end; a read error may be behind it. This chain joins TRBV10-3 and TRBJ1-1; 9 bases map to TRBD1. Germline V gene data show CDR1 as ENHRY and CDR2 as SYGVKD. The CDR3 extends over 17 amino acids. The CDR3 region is CAISESAVRTGATEALF. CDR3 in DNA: TGTGCCATCAGTGAGTCGGCTGTTCGGACAGGGGCCACTGAAGCTCTCTTT.

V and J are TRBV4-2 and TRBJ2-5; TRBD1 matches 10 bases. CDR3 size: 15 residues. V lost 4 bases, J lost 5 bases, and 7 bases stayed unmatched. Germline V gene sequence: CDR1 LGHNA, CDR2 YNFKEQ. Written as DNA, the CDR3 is TGTGCCAGCAGCCCGGGGACAGGGGATAGGGAGACCCAGTACTTC. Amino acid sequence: CASSPGTGDRETQYF.

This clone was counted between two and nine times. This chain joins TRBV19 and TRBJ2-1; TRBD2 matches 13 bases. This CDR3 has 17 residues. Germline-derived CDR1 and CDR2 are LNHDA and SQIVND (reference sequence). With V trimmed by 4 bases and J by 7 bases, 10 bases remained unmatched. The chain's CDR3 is CASSNTRTSGRVNEQFF. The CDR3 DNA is TGTGCCAGTAGTAATACGAGGACTAGCGGGAGAGTGAATGAGCAGTTCTTC.

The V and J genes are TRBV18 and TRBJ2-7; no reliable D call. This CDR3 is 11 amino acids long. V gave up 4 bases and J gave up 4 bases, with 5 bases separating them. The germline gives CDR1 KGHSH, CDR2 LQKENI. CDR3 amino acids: CASSQTYEQYF. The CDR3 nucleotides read TGTGCCAGCTCACAGACTTACGAGCAGTACTTC.

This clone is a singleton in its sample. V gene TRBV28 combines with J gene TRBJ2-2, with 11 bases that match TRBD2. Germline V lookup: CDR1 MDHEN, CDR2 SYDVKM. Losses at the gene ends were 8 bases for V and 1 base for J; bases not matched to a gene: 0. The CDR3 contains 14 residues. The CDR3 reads CASLAGGNTGELFF. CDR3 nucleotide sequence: TGTGCCAGCCTAGCGGGAGGGAACACCGGGGAGCTGTTTTTT.

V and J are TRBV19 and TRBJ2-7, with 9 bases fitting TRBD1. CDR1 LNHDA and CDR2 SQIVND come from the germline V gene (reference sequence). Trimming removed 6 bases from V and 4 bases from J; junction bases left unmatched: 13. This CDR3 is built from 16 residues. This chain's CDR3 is CASRLQTGGTRYEQYF. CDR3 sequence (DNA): TGTGCCAGTAGACTCCAAACAGGGGGCACCCGGTACGAGCAGTACTTC. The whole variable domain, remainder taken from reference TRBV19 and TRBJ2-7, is DGGITQSPKYLFRKEGQNVTLSCEQNLNHDAMYWYRQDPGQGLRLIYYSQIVNDFQKGDIAEGYSVSREKKESFPLTVTSAQKNPTAFYLCASRLQTGGTRYEQYFGPGTRLTVT.

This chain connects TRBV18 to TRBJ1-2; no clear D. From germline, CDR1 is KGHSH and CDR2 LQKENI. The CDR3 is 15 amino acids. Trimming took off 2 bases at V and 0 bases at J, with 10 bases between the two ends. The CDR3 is CASSPGSGTNYGYTF. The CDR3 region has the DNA TGTGCCAGCTCACCAGGGAGCGGAACTAACTATGGCTACACCTTC. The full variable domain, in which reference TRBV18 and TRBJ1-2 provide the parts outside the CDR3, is NAGVMQNPRHLVRRRGQEARLRCSPMKGHSHVYWYRQLPEEGLKFMVYLQKENIIDESGMPKERFSAEFPKEGPSILRIQQVVRGDSAAYFCASSPGSGTNYGYTFGSGTRLTVV.

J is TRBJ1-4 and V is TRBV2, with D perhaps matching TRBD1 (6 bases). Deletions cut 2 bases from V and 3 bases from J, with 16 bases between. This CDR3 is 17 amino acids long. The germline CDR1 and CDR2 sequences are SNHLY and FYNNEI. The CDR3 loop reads CASSESSPGHSNEKLFF. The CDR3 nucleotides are TGTGCCAGCAGTGAATCTAGTCCGGGACACTCTAATGAAAAACTGTTTTTT. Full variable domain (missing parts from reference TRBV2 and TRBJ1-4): EPEVTQTPSHQVTQMGQEVILRCVPISNHLYFYWYRQILGQKVEFLVSFYNNEISEKSEIFDDQFSVERPDGSNFTLKIRSTKLEDSAMYFCASSESSPGHSNEKLFFGSGTQLSVL.

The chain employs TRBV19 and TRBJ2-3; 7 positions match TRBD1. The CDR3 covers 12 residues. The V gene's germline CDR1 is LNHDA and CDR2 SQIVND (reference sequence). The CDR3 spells CAKGAGRDTQYF. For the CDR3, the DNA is TGTGCTAAGGGGGCTGGCAGAGATACGCAGTATTTT.

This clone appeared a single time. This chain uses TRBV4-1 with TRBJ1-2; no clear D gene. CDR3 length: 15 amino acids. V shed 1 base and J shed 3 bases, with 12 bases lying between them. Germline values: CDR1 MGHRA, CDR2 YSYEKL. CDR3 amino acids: CASSQVSNFDYGYTF. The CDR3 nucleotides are TGCGCCAGCAGCCAAGTCTCTAACTTTGACTATGGCTACACCTTC.

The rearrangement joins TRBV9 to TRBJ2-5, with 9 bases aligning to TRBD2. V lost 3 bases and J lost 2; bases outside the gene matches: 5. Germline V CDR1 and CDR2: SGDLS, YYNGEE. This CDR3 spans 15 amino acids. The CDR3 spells CASSEWTSAQETQYF. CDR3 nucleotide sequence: TGTGCCAGCAGCGAATGGACTAGCGCTCAAGAGACCCAGTACTTC.

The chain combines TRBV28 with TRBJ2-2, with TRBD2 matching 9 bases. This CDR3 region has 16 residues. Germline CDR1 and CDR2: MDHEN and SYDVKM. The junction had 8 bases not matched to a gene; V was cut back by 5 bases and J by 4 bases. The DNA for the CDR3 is TGTGCCAGCAGTCCTCCGGGACTAGCAGCCACCGGGGAGCTGTTTTTT. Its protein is CASSPPGLAATGELFF.

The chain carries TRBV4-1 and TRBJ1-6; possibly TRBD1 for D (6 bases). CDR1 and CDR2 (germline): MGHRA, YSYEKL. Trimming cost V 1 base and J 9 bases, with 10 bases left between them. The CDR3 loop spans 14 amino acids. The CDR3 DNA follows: TGCGCCAGCAGCCAAGGCCAGGGGAGTTCACCCCTCCACTTT. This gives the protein CASSQGQGSSPLHF.

Written as DNA, the CDR3 is TGTGCCAGCAGCCAAGAAGAGGCGCCTTTGTACAATGAGCAGTTCTTC. It codes for CASSQEEAPLYNEQFF. The rearrangement links TRBV4-2 to TRBJ2-1, with D unresolved. CDR1 LGHNA and CDR2 YNFKEQ come from the germline V gene. The CDR3 is 16 amino acids. Trimming cost V 0 bases and J 4 bases, with 13 bases left between them.

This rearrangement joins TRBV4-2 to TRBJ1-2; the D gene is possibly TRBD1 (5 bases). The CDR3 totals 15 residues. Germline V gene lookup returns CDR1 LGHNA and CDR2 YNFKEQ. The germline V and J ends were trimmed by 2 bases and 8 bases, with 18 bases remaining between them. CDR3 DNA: TGTGCCAGCAGCCAATTATGGCAGGGTATACAGGGCTACACCTTC. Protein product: CASSQLWQGIQGYTF.

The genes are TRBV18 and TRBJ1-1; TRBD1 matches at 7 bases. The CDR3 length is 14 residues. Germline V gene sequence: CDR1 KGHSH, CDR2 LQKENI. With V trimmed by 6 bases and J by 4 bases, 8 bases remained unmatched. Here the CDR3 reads CASSDDNRGTEAFF. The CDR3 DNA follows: TGTGCCAGCTCCGACGATAACAGGGGCACTGAAGCTTTCTTT.

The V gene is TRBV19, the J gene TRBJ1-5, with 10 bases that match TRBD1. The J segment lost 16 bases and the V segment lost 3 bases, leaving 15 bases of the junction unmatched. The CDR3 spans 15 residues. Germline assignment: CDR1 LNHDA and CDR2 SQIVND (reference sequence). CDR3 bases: TGTGCCAGTAGTATTGCCGGGACAGGGGTCAATTTCTTCCATTTT. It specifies CASSIAGTGVNFFHF. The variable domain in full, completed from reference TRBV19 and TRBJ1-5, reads DGGITQSPKYLFRKEGQNVTLSCEQNLNHDAMYWYRQDPGQGLRLIYYSQIVNDFQKGDIAEGYSVSREKKESFPLTVTSAQKNPTAFYLCASSIAGTGVNFFHFGDGTRLSIL.